The 25 T cell receptor beta chains reported below all come from one sample, sequenced in a study of OX40 agonist ivuxolimab in advanced cancers. Libraries were built with the immunoSEQ multiplex PCR assay. TCRdb's version of the immuneACCESS table is confined to in-frame rearrangements and falls short of the full clone set. An unresolved V gene accounts for under half of the shortfall where checked; the remainder is of unknown origin. This sample has roughly 100,000 clones in its table, and nearly 90% of those were observed once. The biggest ten clones account for 0.15% to 0.2% of the sample. The material was CD4+ or CD8+ T cells sorted from blood, obtained in a trial of the OX40 agonist ivuxolimab. The origin of the receptors is an adult with an advanced solid tumor such as melanoma, head and neck, liver or kidney cancer.

The chain links TRBV20-1 to TRBJ2-5; no definite D call. Trimming cost V 7 bases and J 4 bases, with 7 bases left between them. CDR3 size: 10 residues. The germline V gene encodes CDR1 DFQATT and CDR2 SNEGSKA (reference sequence). The CDR3 region has the DNA TGCAGTGTCCCTTCAGAGACCCAGTACTTC. Amino acid sequence: CSVPSETQYF.

The chain employs TRBV5-4 and TRBJ2-1; 10 nucleotides match TRBD2. Trimming at V came to 4 bases and at J to 4 bases, leaving 11 bases not matched to a gene. CDR1 and CDR2 from the germline V gene are SGHNT and YYREEE (reference sequence). The CDR3 extends over 17 amino acids. The CDR3 nucleotides are TGTGCCAGCAGCCCTGGTCCAGCGGGAGGGGAATACAATGAGCAGTTCTTC. This codes for CASSPGPAGGEYNEQFF.

The chain is built from TRBV13 and TRBJ1-4, with D unclear. V was clipped by 1 base and J by 5 bases, with 11 bases between them. Germline V gene sequence: CDR1 PRHDT, CDR2 FYEKMQ (reference sequence). The CDR3 is made up of 15 amino acids. The CDR3 reads CASSLARAKNEKLFF. CDR3 in DNA: TGTGCCAGCAGCTTAGCAAGGGCGAAGAATGAAAAACTGTTTTTT. Filled out from reference TRBV13 and TRBJ1-4, the complete variable domain reads AAGVIQSPRHLIKEKRETATLKCYPIPRHDTVYWYQQGPGQDPQFLISFYEKMQSDKGSIPDRFSAQQFSDYHSELNMSSLELGDSALYFCASSLARAKNEKLFFGSGTQLSVL.

This chain uses TRBV7-6 with TRBJ1-3; D perhaps matches TRBD1 (6 bases). This CDR3 has 15 amino acids. The V end lost 1 base, the J end lost 7 bases, and 14 bases lay between the germline ends. CDR1 and CDR2 from the germline V gene are SGHVS and FNYEAQ. CDR3 sequence reads: CASSLGVAGANTIYF. CDR3 bases: TGTGCCAGCAGCTTAGGAGTTGCGGGGGCTAACACCATATATTTT. Full variable domain (remainder filled in from reference TRBV7-6 and TRBJ1-3): GAGVSQSPRYKVTKRGQDVALRCDPISGHVSLYWYRQALGQGPEFLTYFNYEAQQDKSGLPNDRFSAERPEGSISTLTIQRTEQRDSAMYRCASSLGVAGANTIYFGEGSWLTVV.

The rearrangement links TRBV15 to TRBJ1-6, with 8 bases lining up with TRBD1. Per germline, CDR1 LNHNV and CDR2 YYDKDF (reference sequence). CDR3 length: 15 amino acids. V lost 3 bases, J lost 10 bases, and 8 bases stayed unmatched. The CDR3 region has the DNA TGTGCCACCAGCAGGACCCGGACAGGGCGGTCACCCCTCCACTTT. This translates into CATSRTRTGRSPLHF. The entire variable domain, with the rest obtained from reference TRBV15 and TRBJ1-6, is as follows: DAMVIQNPRYQVTQFGKPVTLSCSQTLNHNVMYWYQQKSSQAPKLLFHYYDKDFNNEADTPDNFQSRRPNTSFCFLDIRSPGLGDTAMYLCATSRTRTGRSPLHFGNGTRLTVT.

The chain recombines TRBV6-1 with TRBJ2-1; 9 nucleotides match TRBD2. The CDR3 covers 14 residues. After removal of 6 bases from V and 15 bases from J, the junction contained 15 bases not matched to a gene. Germline CDR1 MNHNS, CDR2 SASEGT. The CDR3 here is CASSSSSGRPHWFF. The DNA for the CDR3 is TGTGCCAGCAGCTCCTCCAGCGGGAGGCCCCACTGGTTCTTC.

In its sample, this clone was seen once. Other DNA sequences in this specimen translate into the identical CDR3. The chain links TRBV5-1 to TRBJ2-7, with 8 nucleotides matching TRBD1. CDR3 length: 14 amino acids. V lost 0 bases, J lost 4 bases, and 3 bases stayed unmatched. Germline V gives CDR1 SGHRS, CDR2 YFSETQ. The CDR3 spells CASSLAGGPYEQYF. The CDR3 DNA follows: TGCGCCAGCAGCTTGGCAGGGGGCCCGTACGAGCAGTACTTC.

V is TRBV11-2 and J is TRBJ1-4; D is uncertain. Per the germline V gene, CDR1 is SGHAT and CDR2 is FQNNGV. Deletions cut 1 base from V and 2 bases from J, with 11 bases between. The CDR3 length is 16 residues. The CDR3 DNA reads as TGTGCCAGCAGCTTAGTCGTCGGTCGGACTAATGAAAAACTGTTTTTT. It codes for CASSLVVGRTNEKLFF.

The J gene is TRBJ2-7, the V gene TRBV7-9, with 7 bases that match TRBD2. V lost 5 bases to trimming and J lost 2 bases; unmatched junction nucleotides: 6. Germline loops: CDR1 SEHNR, CDR2 FQNEAQ (reference sequence). The CDR3 sequence is 14 residues long. The DNA of the CDR3 is TGTGCCAGCAGCCCCACTAGCGCGCCCTACGAGCAGTACTTC. Amino acid sequence: CASSPTSAPYEQYF.

This chain links TRBV10-2 with TRBJ1-1; 7 bases agree with TRBD1. V was clipped by 3 bases and J by 6 bases; unmatched bases: 7. The CDR3 consists of 14 residues. Germline V CDR1 and CDR2: WSHSY, SAAADI. The CDR3 DNA reads as TGCGCCAGCAGTGAAAACAGGGGCAGGGCTGAAGCTTTCTTT. Its translation is CASSENRGRAEAFF.

The rearrangement uses TRBV10-1 and TRBJ1-1; D is unclear. CDR1 WNHNN and CDR2 SYGVQD come from the germline V gene (reference sequence). The CDR3 is made up of 13 amino acids. Trimming took off 3 bases at V and 6 bases at J, with 11 bases between the two ends. The chain's CDR3 is CASSELRSAEAFF. CDR3 DNA sequence: TGCGCCAGCAGTGAATTGCGGAGCGCTGAAGCTTTCTTT.

The chain uses TRBV4-2 and TRBJ2-5; D tentatively reads TRBD1 or TRBD2 (5 bases each). The CDR3 extends over 15 amino acids. Trimming removed 3 bases at V and 4 bases at J, with 15 bases between. CDR1 LGHNA and CDR2 YNFKEQ come from the germline V gene. The CDR3 sequence: CASSQSEGLPETQYF. The CDR3 DNA reads TGTGCCAGCAGCCAGTCTGAGGGGCTACCAGAGACCCAGTACTTC.

This chain connects TRBV30 to TRBJ1-2; D gene ambiguous. Germline loops: CDR1 GTSNPN, CDR2 SVGIG (reference sequence). This CDR3 is built from 15 residues. Trimming removed 0 bases at V and 7 bases at J, with 18 bases between. The CDR3 bases are TGTGCCTGGAGTGTGGCCCAGGCCGGGCTTGGTGGCTACACCTTC. Its protein product is CAWSVAQAGLGGYTF.

V usage is TRBV6-5 and J usage is TRBJ1-5; D gene ambiguous. There are 14 residues in the CDR3. Per the germline V gene, CDR1 is MNHEY and CDR2 is SVGAGI. V was trimmed by 0 bases and J by 5 bases, leaving 8 bases between them. The CDR3: CASSYSGRDQPQHF. The CDR3 nucleotides read TGTGCCAGCAGTTACTCGGGTCGGGATCAGCCCCAGCATTTT.

The V gene is TRBV14, the J gene TRBJ2-2; D is unclear. Germline V CDR1 and CDR2: SGHDN, FVKESK. Trimming cost V 0 bases and J 5 bases, with 10 bases left between them. The CDR3 has 15 amino acids. The CDR3 nucleotides are TGTGCCAGCAGCCAAGAGATCGTTGTTACCGGGGAGCTGTTTTTT. Translation: CASSQEIVVTGELFF.

The rearrangement joins TRBV5-4 to TRBJ1-2; D ambiguous. Germline CDR1 is SGHNT and CDR2 is YYREEE (reference sequence). The V gene lost 4 bases and the J gene lost 1 base, with 11 bases spanning the gap. This CDR3 region has 14 residues. CDR3 protein: CASSKSALNYGYTF. Written as DNA, the CDR3 is TGTGCCAGCAGCAAGTCAGCCCTTAACTATGGCTACACCTTC.

V and J are TRBV28 and TRBJ2-1, with 10 bases fitting TRBD2. J lost 9 bases, V lost 7 bases, and 12 bases had no gene match. This CDR3 has 15 residues. Germline V gene lookup returns CDR1 MDHEN and CDR2 SYDVKM. The CDR3 protein is CASTHRLAGAGEQFF. The CDR3 DNA follows: TGTGCCAGCACCCATCGGCTAGCGGGAGCGGGTGAGCAGTTCTTC.

J is TRBJ1-2 and V is TRBV5-1; D not resolved. Trimming stripped 0 bases from V and 4 bases from J, with 10 bases between. The CDR3 is made up of 14 amino acids. CDR1 and CDR2 (germline): SGHRS, YFSETQ. The CDR3 nucleotides read TGCGCCAGCAGCTTGGAAGGCCGGGGCTATGGCTACACCTTC. Encoded protein: CASSLEGRGYGYTF.

J is TRBJ2-3 and V is TRBV18; no clear D gene. Deletions cut 6 bases from V and 0 bases from J, with 7 bases between. Germline CDR1 reads KGHSH; CDR2 reads LQKENI. The CDR3 is made up of 13 amino acids. CDR3 nucleotide sequence: TGTGCCAGCTCTGTCAGGAGCACAGATACGCAGTATTTT. Encoded protein: CASSVRSTDTQYF.

The gene calls are TRBV6-1 and TRBJ2-1; no definite D call. V lost 6 bases and J lost 9, with 12 bases in between. CDR3 length: 12 residues. Germline values: CDR1 MNHNS, CDR2 SASEGT. DNA of the CDR3: TGTGCCAGCAGCTCAACATTGGGTGAGCAGTTCTTC. This encodes CASSSTLGEQFF.

This clone appeared a single time. J is TRBJ2-7 and V is TRBV7-8; 9 bases agree with TRBD2. The CDR3 spans 18 residues. The ends lost 5 bases at V and 1 base at J; junction bases unmatched: 15. The germline V gene encodes CDR1 SGHVS and CDR2 FQNEAQ. CDR3 loop: CASSPAIVAGVLSYEQYF. In DNA form, the CDR3 reads TGTGCCAGCAGCCCAGCGATAGTAGCGGGAGTCCTATCCTACGAGCAGTACTTC.

The count of this clone is one. This sequence joins TRBV5-6 and TRBJ2-5, with a possible D match to TRBD1 (6 bases). This CDR3 has 16 residues. The V end lost 3 bases, the J end lost 3 bases, and 18 bases lay between the germline ends. Germline lookup yields CDR1 SGHDT and CDR2 YYEEEE. The CDR3 loop reads CASSSIRGWVKETQYF. The CDR3 nucleotides read TGTGCCAGCAGCTCGATCAGGGGTTGGGTTAAAGAGACCCAGTACTTC.

The chain has TRBV4-2 and TRBJ2-2; TRBD1 aligns across 8 bases. Germline loops: CDR1 LGHNA, CDR2 YNFKEQ. With 0 bases clipped from V and 3 bases from J, the junction kept 6 bases outside the gene matches. The CDR3 is 17 residues long. The CDR3 region has the DNA TGTGCCAGCAGCCAAGAACGCGACAGGGGAGACACCGGGGAGCTGTTTTTT. Amino acids: CASSQERDRGDTGELFF.

The rearrangement links TRBV19 to TRBJ1-2, with a tentative D call TRBD1 (5 bases). Germline CDR1 and CDR2: LNHDA and SQIVND (reference sequence). The V and J ends lost 0 bases and 1 base respectively, with 9 bases between them. There are 15 residues in the CDR3. CDR3 in DNA: TGTGCCAGTAGTATAGACTGGGGGGTTAACTATGGCTACACCTTC. This sequence encodes CASSIDWGVNYGYTF.

The rearrangement joins TRBV5-1 to TRBJ2-1; the D gene is possibly TRBD1 (7 bases). The CDR3 has 15 amino acids. V shed 7 bases and J shed 7 bases, with 21 bases lying between them. Germline CDR1 is SGHRS and CDR2 is YFSETQ. The CDR3 protein is CASGQTGSGGNEQFF. CDR3 in DNA: TGCGCCAGCGGCCAGACAGGGAGCGGAGGGAATGAGCAGTTCTTC.